These 10 T cell receptor beta chains were sequenced from one sample in a study of T cell responses to AZD1222 COVID-19 vaccine. Measured with immunoSEQ multiplex PCR; TCRdb has only the in-frame clones, and not every one. This table has 60,000 or so clones, approximately 82% appearing once. This material consisted of peripheral blood, taken on day 0 of AZD1222 vaccination. These receptor sequences come from an adult in good health.

The chain is built from TRBV5-8 and TRBJ2-1; perhaps TRBD1 as D (5 bases). Deletions cut 4 bases from V and 8 bases from J, with 13 bases between. CDR1 SGHTS and CDR2 YDEGEE come from the germline V gene. This CDR3 comprises 13 residues. CDR3 sequence (DNA): TGTGCCAGCAGCACCACGACAGTTTATGAGCAGTTCTTC. Protein: CASSTTTVYEQFF.

V usage is TRBV6-5 and J usage is TRBJ2-7, with D unclear. The CDR3 runs to 13 residues. V lost 3 bases to trimming and J lost 1 base, with 7 bases between them. Germline V gene data show CDR1 as MNHEY and CDR2 as SVGAGI. The CDR3, as DNA: TGTGCCAGCAGTTATGAACCTTCCTACGAGCAGTACTTC. Translation: CASSYEPSYEQYF.

The chain employs TRBV28 and TRBJ1-5, with a possible D match to TRBD1 (6 bases). The germline gives CDR1 MDHEN, CDR2 SYDVKM. CDR3 size: 15 residues. Trimming took off 5 bases at V and 6 bases at J, with 17 bases between the two ends. CDR3 in DNA: TGTGCCAGCAGTCCGGGAGGGGGGTCTCTTCAGCCCCAGCATTTT. Encoded protein: CASSPGGGSLQPQHF.

The CDR3 nucleotides are TGTGCCAGCAGCTTTTACGGGTACCAAGAGACCCAGTACTTC. Its protein product is CASSFYGYQETQYF. The chain combines TRBV5-5 with TRBJ2-5; D not certain. From germline, CDR1 is SGHKS and CDR2 YYEKEE (reference sequence). With 2 bases removed from V and 0 bases from J, the gap between germline ends came to 8 bases. The CDR3 loop spans 14 amino acids.

The chain couples TRBV7-9 to TRBJ2-6; D unresolved. There are 13 residues in the CDR3. The germline V gene encodes CDR1 SEHNR and CDR2 FQNEAQ (reference sequence). Deletions cut 3 bases from V and 0 bases from J, with 0 bases between. Written as DNA, the CDR3 is TGTGCCAGCAGCTTCTCTGGGGCCAACGTCCTGACTTTC. Translated: CASSFSGANVLTF.

The chain couples TRBV9 to TRBJ1-5; D is perhaps TRBD1 (5 bases). Per germline, CDR1 SGDLS and CDR2 YYNGEE. Trimming removed 3 bases from V and 0 bases from J, with 13 bases in between. This CDR3 is 16 amino acids long. CDR3 sequence: CASSAGGTVSNQPQHF. Here the CDR3 DNA reads TGTGCCAGCAGCGCAGGAGGGACGGTTAGCAATCAGCCCCAGCATTTT.

J is TRBJ1-6 and V is TRBV19; no reliable D call. Per germline, CDR1 LNHDA and CDR2 SQIVND (reference sequence). Trimming left V 5 bases short and J 9 bases short, with 14 bases between. CDR3 length: 14 residues. DNA of the CDR3: TGTGCCAGTAGTGCCGGGCCCAGAGGTTCACCCCTCCACTTT. Translating it yields CASSAGPRGSPLHF.

This sequence joins TRBV15 and TRBJ2-1, with D perhaps matching TRBD1 or TRBD2 (5 bases each). Germline CDR1 is LNHNV and CDR2 is YYDKDF (reference sequence). Trimming pared 2 bases from V and 10 bases from J, leaving 9 bases between. This CDR3 is 12 amino acids long. Here the CDR3 reads CATSRPRDEQFF. As DNA, the CDR3 is TGTGCCACCAGCAGACCTCGGGACGAGCAGTTCTTC.

The chain combines TRBV4-1 with TRBJ2-5; D might be TRBD2 (5 bases). Looked up from germline, CDR1 is MGHRA and CDR2 is YSYEKL. The CDR3 sequence is 17 residues long. The ends were cut back, 0 bases at V and 1 base at J, with 15 bases in the middle. CDR3 loop: CASSQEGLREPQETQYF. The CDR3 DNA reads as TGCGCCAGCAGCCAAGAAGGCTTGAGGGAGCCCCAAGAGACCCAGTACTTC.

This chain connects TRBV7-2 to TRBJ2-3, with 7 bases that match TRBD1. Germline trimming cut 5 bases from V and 4 bases from J; bases unmatched to any gene: 12. The germline gives CDR1 SGHTA, CDR2 FQGNSA. This CDR3 has 16 residues. CDR3 loop: CASSPGTVGDPDTQYF. DNA for the CDR3: TGTGCCAGCAGCCCGGGGACAGTCGGTGATCCAGATACGCAGTATTTT.